A single sample gave rise to the 10 T cell receptor beta chains below, sequenced in a study of early T cells in non-severe SARS-CoV-2 infection (dated by TCRdb to about 2021). The method was 5' RACE. The instrument given in TCRdb is NextSeq 500. Through fastp at Q25 and MiXCR, TCRdb rebuilt clones from the public reads, retaining in-frame beta chains. When rows share a CDR3 protein, they turn into one entry using the most common DNA and genes. Recorded for this sample are more than 55,000 distinct CDR3 sequences; 3.5% to 6% of them occurred a single time. About 3.6% of the sample lies in the top ten. The sequenced sample was whole blood, obtained at baseline. These receptors were taken from an adult who was a healthcare worker with PCR-confirmed SARS-CoV-2 infection or an uninfected control (not recorded which). The donor label of this sample is uncertain.

With respect to this clonotype: At one end, the junction sequence differs from germline, possibly due to a read error. This chain connects TRBV5-1 to TRBJ2-1; no definite D call. Per the germline V gene, CDR1 is SGHRS and CDR2 is YFSETQ. CDR3 length: 16 amino acids. The CDR3 loop is CASSLDSGHSYDEQFF. As DNA, the CDR3 is TGCGCCAGCAGCTTGGATTCAGGTCACTCCTACGATGAGCAGTTCTTC.

Only a few counts were recorded for this clonotype. The chain links TRBV18 to TRBJ1-2, with a tentative D call TRBD1 (6 bases). Trimming pared 6 bases from V and 3 bases from J, leaving 20 bases between. Germline CDR1 reads KGHSH; CDR2 reads LQKENI. The CDR3 loop spans 16 amino acids. The CDR3 spells CASSQSVSGQHYGYTF. In DNA, the CDR3 is TGTGCCAGCTCGCAATCCGTCTCTGGACAGCACTATGGCTACACCTTC.

This clonotype turned up a few times. The V gene is TRBV28, the J gene TRBJ2-7; no clear D. From germline, CDR1 is MDHEN and CDR2 SYDVKM. Trimming pared 6 bases from V and 2 bases from J, leaving 5 bases between. This CDR3 comprises 11 residues. Here the CDR3 reads CASSDTYEQYF. In nucleotides, the CDR3 is TGTGCCAGCAGCGATACCTACGAGCAGTACTTC.

The chain joins TRBV28 to TRBJ1-4; no firm D call. Germline V CDR1 and CDR2: MDHEN, SYDVKM. There are 13 residues in the CDR3. The V gene lost 3 bases and the J gene lost 4 bases, with 6 bases spanning the gap. CDR3 nucleotide sequence: TGTGCCAGCAGTTTGATGAGTAATGAAAAACTGTTTTTT. Translation gives CASSLMSNEKLFF.

J is TRBJ1-3 and V is TRBV10-3; D gene unclear. Trimming stripped 2 bases from V and 0 bases from J, with 8 bases between. This CDR3 is built from 15 residues. CDR1 and CDR2 (germline): ENHRY, SYGVKD. The CDR3 DNA reads TGTGCCATCAGTGAGGGACGGAACTCTGGAAACACCATATATTTT. The encoded protein is CAISEGRNSGNTIYF.

This clonotype was counted many times. V gene TRBV10-3 combines with J gene TRBJ2-5; tentatively, D is TRBD1 or TRBD2 (5 bases each). This CDR3 is built from 13 residues. In germline, CDR1 is ENHRY, CDR2 SYGVKD. Trimming shortened V by 9 bases and J by 7 bases, and 18 bases separated the two germline ends. The CDR3 nucleotides read TGTGCCATAGGGACGCCCGGGGTTGGGACCCAGTACTTC. Translating gives CAIGTPGVGTQYF.

This clonotype was seen many times. The chain uses TRBV30 and TRBJ2-7; D perhaps matches TRBD1 (6 bases). CDR1 is GTSNPN and CDR2 is SVGIG in the germline V gene (reference sequence). V dropped 1 base and J dropped 4 bases, with 14 bases sitting between them. The CDR3 length is 14 residues. Written as DNA, the CDR3 is TGTGCCTGGAGTGATCCCGGGACAACTTACGAGCAGTACTTC. The encoded protein is CAWSDPGTTYEQYF.

This clonotype showed up many times. The chain has TRBV25-1 and TRBJ2-1; D is ambiguous. The CDR3 spans 12 residues. Trimming shortened V by 1 base and J by 8 bases, and 6 bases separated the two germline ends. Germline values: CDR1 MGHDK, CDR2 SYGVNS. Here the CDR3 DNA reads TGTGCCAGCAGTGAATCTGGGGATGAGCAGTTCTTC. It translates to CASSESGDEQFF.

This clonotype has at least ten counts. The chain has TRBV5-1 and TRBJ2-7; 8 bases match TRBD1. Germline V gives CDR1 SGHRS, CDR2 YFSETQ. CDR3 length: 16 amino acids. V lost 0 bases, J lost 2 bases, and 7 bases stayed unmatched. CDR3 in DNA: TGCGCCAGCAGCTTGGTGCGGACAGGGCTAGCCTACGAGCAGTACTTC. It encodes CASSLVRTGLAYEQYF. Drawing the rest from reference TRBV5-1 and TRBJ2-7, the complete variable domain is KAGVTQTPRYLIKTRGQQVTLSCSPISGHRSVSWYQQTPGQGLQFLFEYFSETQRNKGNFPGRFSGRQFSNSRSEMNVSTLELGDSALYLCASSLVRTGLAYEQYFGPGTRLTVT.

The chain couples TRBV7-9 to TRBJ2-7, with TRBD1 matching over 8 bases. With V trimmed by 5 bases and J by 3 bases, 6 bases remained unmatched. This CDR3 has 14 residues. Germline assignment: CDR1 SEHNR and CDR2 FQNEAQ (reference sequence). The CDR3 DNA sequence: TGTGCCAGCAGCCCGCAGGACAGGGACTACGAGCAGTACTTC. Encoded protein: CASSPQDRDYEQYF. The variable domain in full, completed from reference TRBV7-9 and TRBJ2-7, reads DTGVSQNPRHKITKRGQNVTFRCDPISEHNRLYWYRQTLGQGPEFLTYFQNEAQLEKSRLLSDRFSAERPKGSFSTLEIQRTEQGDSAMYLCASSPQDRDYEQYFGPGTRLTVT.